The 26 T cell receptor beta chains in this list originate from one sample, sequenced in a study of metastatic and nonmetastatic thyroid tumors. No treatment of any kind had been given to any patient before thyroid surgery. Via MiXCR, TCRdb re-called the PCR reads. The sample has almost 70,000 clones; 14% are singletons. What was sequenced was blood. All receptors derive from a male donor with papillary thyroid cancer or a benign thyroid nodule (not recorded which). Some clones in this sample may be carry-over from other donors' samples.

A single count supports this clone. The chain links TRBV20-1 to TRBJ2-1; D is perhaps TRBD2 (6 bases). The CDR3 has 16 amino acids. Germline assignment: CDR1 DFQATT and CDR2 SNEGSKA (reference sequence). Deletions cut 1 base from V and 0 bases from J, with 13 bases between. DNA for the CDR3: TGCAGTGCTAGAGTTGGCGGGATGGCCTCCTACAATGAGCAGTTCTTC. It is translated as CSARVGGMASYNEQFF.

The rearrangement uses TRBV20-1 and TRBJ1-1; no firm D call. This CDR3 contains 13 residues. Trimming took 5 bases from V and 4 from J, leaving 14 bases between them. CDR1 is DFQATT, CDR2 SNEGSKA, per germline (reference sequence). CDR3 protein: CSAGVSLGTEAFF. CDR3 nucleotide sequence: TGCAGTGCTGGGGTGTCCTTAGGCACTGAAGCTTTCTTT.

The V call is TRBV7-2, the J call TRBJ1-4; perhaps TRBD1 as D (5 bases). Germline loops: CDR1 SGHTA, CDR2 FQGNSA. CDR3 length: 14 residues. V dropped 5 bases and J dropped 6 bases, with 13 bases sitting between them. The CDR3 nucleotides read TGTGCCAGCAGCCAGGTGGGGGGTTATGAAAAACTGTTTTTT. Encoded protein: CASSQVGGYEKLFF.

The sample holds many counts of this clone. The rearrangement joins TRBV6-4 to TRBJ2-3, with 8 bases fitting TRBD1. The CDR3 runs to 13 residues. The germline V gene has CDR1 MRHNA and CDR2 SNTAGT. J was trimmed by 3 bases and V by 5 bases; bases with no gene match: 1. The CDR3: CASSRQGTDTQYF. CDR3 sequence (DNA): TGTGCCAGCAGTCGACAGGGGACAGATACGCAGTATTTT.

There are many counts of this clone. The chain has TRBV7-9 and TRBJ2-1; 7 bases line up with TRBD1. The J segment lost 6 bases and the V segment lost 4 bases, leaving 9 bases of the junction unmatched. Per the germline V gene, CDR1 is SEHNR and CDR2 is FQNEAQ (reference sequence). There are 15 residues in the CDR3. The CDR3 sequence is CASSSTGERFNEQFF. The CDR3, as DNA: TGTGCCAGCAGCTCCACAGGGGAACGGTTCAATGAGCAGTTCTTC.

This clone was recorded at least ten times. This chain uses TRBV6-1 with TRBJ2-1; 8 nucleotides match TRBD2. Germline CDR1 and CDR2: MNHNS and SASEGT. V was clipped by 9 bases and J by 9 bases; unmatched bases: 10. The CDR3 contains 13 residues. The CDR3 loop reads CASSRGEESEQFF. For the CDR3, the DNA is TGTGCCAGTTCGCGGGGGGAGGAAAGTGAGCAGTTCTTC.

This clone was seen many times. The chain couples TRBV6-1 to TRBJ1-1, with D possibly being TRBD1 (6 bases). Trimming removed 10 bases from V and 4 bases from J, with 13 bases in between. The V gene's germline CDR1 is MNHNS and CDR2 SASEGT. This CDR3 contains 12 residues. The CDR3 nucleotides read TGTGCCACCGAGAAACAGGGCACTGAAGCTTTCTTT. Its protein product is CATEKQGTEAFF.

This clone was seen ten or more times. The rearrangement uses TRBV13 and TRBJ2-3; D call uncertain. The CDR3 spans 12 residues. Germline CDR1 is PRHDT and CDR2 is FYEKMQ (reference sequence). Trimming pared 5 bases from V and 2 bases from J, leaving 5 bases between. As DNA, the CDR3 is TGTGCCAGCAGCGCTAACACAGATACGCAGTATTTT. Its translation is CASSANTDTQYF.

In this sample, this clone turned up many times. The DNA for the CDR3 is TGTGCCAGCAGCTATACTAGCGGGAGGATTAGCGGGAGGATAAATGAGCAGTTCTTC. It encodes CASSYTSGRISGRINEQFF. The chain uses TRBV9 and TRBJ2-1, with 12 nucleotides matching TRBD2. V trimming: 4 bases; J trimming: 7 bases; junction bases outside the gene matches: 18. CDR3 length: 19 amino acids. Germline loops: CDR1 SGDLS, CDR2 YYNGEE.

This clone occurred a few times. A read error may be the cause here, since a much bigger clone is one base away. The J gene is TRBJ2-1, the V gene TRBV10-1; the D gene is possibly TRBD2 (6 bases). V was clipped by 3 bases and J by 15 bases, with 15 bases between them. The CDR3 runs to 12 residues. Germline assignment: CDR1 WNHNN and CDR2 SYGVQD (reference sequence). CDR3 in DNA: TGCGCCAGCAGTGATACCGTGACTAGTTGGTTCTTC. Amino acids: CASSDTVTSWFF.

This clone was observed many times. The CDR3 DNA reads as TGTGCCAGCAGCCAGAGACAGGATACGCAGTATTTT. This encodes CASSQRQDTQYF. The chain has TRBV7-9 and TRBJ2-3, with D maybe TRBD1 (5 bases). With 5 bases removed from V and 6 bases from J, the gap between germline ends came to 9 bases. CDR1 is SEHNR and CDR2 is FQNEAQ in the germline V gene (reference sequence). This CDR3 is 12 amino acids long.

The table lists this clone with many counts. The chain carries TRBV20-1 and TRBJ2-5; 8 nucleotides align to TRBD1. V trimming: 2 bases; J trimming: 4 bases; junction bases outside the gene matches: 15. The CDR3 is made up of 17 amino acids. Germline-derived CDR1 and CDR2 are DFQATT and SNEGSKA (reference sequence). DNA of the CDR3: TGCAGTGCTAGACTCCAAGGGGCCAGGGGGCTTCCAGAGACCCAGTACTTC. This translates into CSARLQGARGLPETQYF.

This clone was recorded many times. This rearrangement joins TRBV5-6 to TRBJ2-1; weak D call: TRBD2 (6 bases). V was pared by 4 bases and J by 8 bases, with 16 bases between. There are 14 residues in the CDR3. Germline CDR1 and CDR2: SGHDT and YYEEEE. The CDR3 DNA follows: TGTGCCAGCAGCCTACCGGGGGTGGGGGATGAGCAGTTCTTC. Protein: CASSLPGVGDEQFF.

This clone was detected many times. The V and J genes are TRBV7-9 and TRBJ2-1, with 10 bases matching TRBD2. CDR3 length: 14 amino acids. The junction had 7 bases not matched to a gene; V was cut back by 5 bases and J by 9 bases. CDR1 and CDR2 (germline): SEHNR, FQNEAQ (reference sequence). CDR3 coding DNA: TGTGCCAGCAGCGAGAGCGGGAGGGTTGTTGAGCAGTTCTTC. It is translated as CASSESGRVVEQFF.

This clone showed up just a few times. A read error may explain this, as a much larger clone is one base away. J is TRBJ2-3 and V is TRBV30, with D tentatively TRBD2 (7 bases). CDR1 and CDR2 (germline): GTSNPN, SVGIG (reference sequence). The CDR3 is made up of 15 amino acids. Trimming cost V 4 bases and J 3 bases, with 17 bases left between them. DNA for the CDR3: TGTGCCTGGATCCCCGGGGGGCGTGGGACAGATACGCAGTATTTT. This gives the protein CAWIPGGRGTDTQYF.

In this sample, this clone turned up many times. The chain couples TRBV12-3 or TRBV12-4 to TRBJ2-1, with 7 positions matching TRBD2. This CDR3 region has 15 residues. The V gene end was trimmed by 2 bases and the J gene end by 1 base; junction bases not matched to a gene: 2. CDR3 nucleotides: TGTGCCAGCAGTTTATCTAGCGGTTCCTACAATGAGCAGTTCTTC. Translated: CASSLSSGSYNEQFF.

On this clone itself: A junction end diverges from the germline sequence, so it may reflect a read error. The gene calls are TRBV3-1 and TRBJ2-3; D gene unclear. From germline, CDR1 is LGHDT and CDR2 YNNKEL (reference sequence). CDR3 length: 14 amino acids. The CDR3 nucleotides are TGTGCCAGCAGCCAAGACATCAGCAAAGATACGCAGTATTTT. Translated, it gives CASSQDISKDTQYF.

This clone has just a few counts. The junction does not match germline at one end; this may be a read error. V is TRBV2 and J is TRBJ1-5, with unresolved D. There are 12 residues in the CDR3. Germline V gene sequence: CDR1 SNHLY, CDR2 FYNNEI. In DNA, the CDR3 is TGTGCCAGCAGTGAAGAGTTTCAGCCCCAACATTTT. Protein sequence: CASSEEFQPQHF.

This clone has only a few counts. The chain combines TRBV5-4 with TRBJ1-1; 10 bases agree with TRBD1. The germline V gene has CDR1 SGHNT and CDR2 YYREEE (reference sequence). J gave up 5 bases and V 4 bases, and 8 bases lay outside the gene matches. CDR3 length: 15 residues. The CDR3 region is CASSITDRGGTEAFF. The CDR3 bases are TGTGCCAGCAGCATAACGGACAGGGGGGGAACTGAAGCTTTCTTT.

This clone was counted many times. This rearrangement joins TRBV28 to TRBJ1-2; TRBD1 matches 10 bases. The ends lost 8 bases at V and 2 bases at J; junction bases unmatched: 5. Germline CDR1 MDHEN, CDR2 SYDVKM. This CDR3 is built from 14 residues. CDR3 sequence: CASLTGGANYGYTF. CDR3 sequence (DNA): TGTGCCAGCTTGACAGGGGGCGCAAACTATGGCTACACCTTC.

This clone has a count of ten or more. The chain employs TRBV19 and TRBJ2-1; no clear D. The germline CDR1 and CDR2 sequences are LNHDA and SQIVND (reference sequence). The CDR3 loop spans 12 amino acids. V lost 4 bases and J lost 3, with 4 bases in between. CDR3 coding DNA: TGTGCCAGTAGTACCCTCTACAATGAGCAGTTCTTC. It translates to CASSTLYNEQFF. Full variable domain (missing parts from reference TRBV19 and TRBJ2-1): DGGITQSPKYLFRKEGQNVTLSCEQNLNHDAMYWYRQDPGQGLRLIYYSQIVNDFQKGDIAEGYSVSREKKESFPLTVTSAQKNPTAFYLCASSTLYNEQFFGPGTRLTVL.

This clone was seen repeatedly, ten times or more. The J gene is TRBJ1-2, the V gene TRBV7-9; D might be TRBD1 (5 bases). Per the germline V gene, CDR1 is SEHNR and CDR2 is FQNEAQ (reference sequence). The CDR3 is 14 residues long. V was cut by 6 bases and J by 4 bases, with 15 bases left in between. CDR3 nucleotides: TGTGCCAGCAGTTCCGGGACGGAGTTCTATGGCTACACCTTC. It yields the protein CASSSGTEFYGYTF.

The chain uses TRBV27 and TRBJ2-1, with D perhaps matching TRBD1 or TRBD2 (7 bases each). V was shortened by 4 bases and J by 7 bases, with 14 bases between the two germline ends. Germline V gives CDR1 MNHEY, CDR2 SMNVEV (reference sequence). The CDR3 is 14 residues long. The CDR3 protein is CASSSGGQSNEQFF. DNA of the CDR3: TGTGCCAGCAGTTCGGGGGGACAGTCAAATGAGCAGTTCTTC.

This clone was detected only a few times. A read error is likely, as this CDR3 ends without the conserved phenylalanine or tryptophan. The J gene is TRBJ1-2, the V gene TRBV6-1; 9 bases agree with TRBD1. V trimming: 4 bases; J trimming: 6 bases; junction bases outside the gene matches: 9. The CDR3 is 15 amino acids. CDR1 and CDR2 (germline): MNHNS, SASEGT. The CDR3 loop reads CASSVHTGGADGYTL. The CDR3 DNA sequence: TGTGCCAGCAGTGTCCATACAGGGGGCGCCGATGGCTACACCCTC.

This clone has ten or more counts. This sequence joins TRBV7-8 and TRBJ2-3; D uncertain. Trimming removed 5 bases at V and 4 bases at J, with 7 bases between. The CDR3 is 12 amino acids. Germline V CDR1 and CDR2: SGHVS, FQNEAQ. The CDR3 DNA sequence: TGTGCCAGCAGCCCCGTCCCAGATACGCAGTATTTT. This encodes CASSPVPDTQYF.

This clone was seen many times. The chain has TRBV6-1 and TRBJ1-1; D may be TRBD1 (6 bases). This CDR3 has 13 amino acids. Germline lookup yields CDR1 MNHNS and CDR2 SASEGT. V was shortened by 8 bases and J by 3 bases, with 13 bases between the two germline ends. In DNA, the CDR3 is TGTGCCAGCCTACAGGGAGTTGACACTGAAGCTTTCTTT. Protein sequence: CASLQGVDTEAFF.